A single sample gave rise to the 15 T cell receptor beta chains below, sequenced in a study of patients and donors after allogeneic stem cell transplantation. TCRdb reanalysed the RT-PCR reads using MiXCR and keeps one entry per CDR3 protein. Of about 960,000 distinct CDR3 sequences in the sample, roughly 17% are singletons; the top ten hold roughly 6%. Sequencing was performed on blood, either unsorted or a sorted T cell fraction (not recorded which). The receptors come from a human donor who was either an allogeneic HSCT recipient or a stem cell or donor lymphocyte infusion donor (not recorded which). It is not recorded whose cells these are; they may come from a transplant donor.

This clonotype was picked up many times. V usage is TRBV10-3 and J usage is TRBJ2-7; 8 nucleotides align to TRBD1. The length of the CDR3 is 12 residues. Germline V gene data show CDR1 as ENHRY and CDR2 as SYGVKD. The ends lost 7 bases at V and 3 bases at J; junction bases unmatched: 2. The CDR3 protein is CAITGTGYEQYF. The DNA for the CDR3 is TGTGCCATCACCGGGACAGGCTACGAGCAGTACTTC.

The table lists this clonotype with a few counts. The chain carries TRBV3-1 and TRBJ2-1, with D possibly TRBD1 on 5 matching bases. From germline, CDR1 is LGHDT and CDR2 YNNKEL (reference sequence). Trimming removed 4 bases from V and 8 bases from J, with 21 bases in between. The CDR3 has 16 residues. CDR3 nucleotides: TGTGCCAGCAGCCCTCTGGGGCGGACCGTTGGGGATGAGCAGTTCTTC. Its translation is CASSPLGRTVGDEQFF.

This clonotype was found a few times. J is TRBJ2-6 and V is TRBV12-3 or TRBV12-4; no clear D. Trimming took 7 bases from V and 0 from J, leaving 7 bases between them. The CDR3 extends over 14 amino acids. CDR3 sequence (DNA): TGTGCCAGCATGCCCACCTCTGGGGCCAACGTCCTGACTTTC. Encoded protein: CASMPTSGANVLTF.

The table lists this clonotype with a few counts. This sequence joins TRBV6-1 and TRBJ1-6, with D perhaps TRBD1 (6 bases). Trimming cost V 4 bases and J 9 bases, with 13 bases left between them. CDR1 and CDR2 from the germline V gene are MNHNS and SASEGT. This CDR3 has 14 amino acids. CDR3 in amino acids: CASSARGFGSPLHF. The DNA for the CDR3 is TGTGCCAGCAGTGCGAGGGGGTTCGGTTCACCCCTCCACTTT.

This clonotype was observed a handful of times. The chain uses TRBV20-1 and TRBJ1-1, with D tentatively TRBD1 (6 bases). The CDR3 runs to 14 residues. Germline CDR1 reads DFQATT; CDR2 reads SNEGSKA (reference sequence). Trimming removed 6 bases at V and 0 bases at J, with 14 bases between. CDR3 coding DNA: TGCAGTGCCCGAGAGGGACATCTGAACACTGAAGCTTTCTTT. Protein sequence: CSAREGHLNTEAFF.

The rearrangement joins TRBV12-3 or TRBV12-4 to TRBJ2-1, with TRBD2 matching 8 bases. CDR3 length: 16 amino acids. V was pared by 5 bases and J by 7 bases, with 13 bases of the junction left unmatched. CDR3 residues: CASSKSLAEGSNEQFF. The CDR3 DNA sequence: TGTGCCAGCAGTAAATCACTAGCGGAGGGGAGTAATGAGCAGTTCTTC.

This clonotype was recorded a few times. The chain joins TRBV12-3 or TRBV12-4 to TRBJ1-1, with D possibly TRBD1 on 6 matching bases. Trimming left V 6 bases short and J 1 base short, with 15 bases between. The CDR3 loop spans 15 amino acids. This CDR3 reads CASSPDRSSNTEAFF. In nucleotides, the CDR3 is TGTGCCAGCAGCCCGGACAGATCCTCGAACACTGAAGCTTTCTTT.

This clonotype was counted ten times or more. The chain is built from TRBV5-1 and TRBJ1-1, with a tentative D call TRBD1 (5 bases). CDR1 and CDR2 from the germline V gene are SGHRS and YFSETQ. The CDR3 runs 13 residues. V was trimmed by 1 base and J by 6 bases, leaving 10 bases between them. The CDR3 sequence is CASSLSGGSEAFF. The CDR3 bases are TGCGCCAGCAGCTTGAGTGGGGGATCTGAAGCTTTCTTT.

The genes are TRBV27 and TRBJ2-3; 8 bases align to TRBD2. Germline lookup yields CDR1 MNHEY and CDR2 SMNVEV (reference sequence). This CDR3 is built from 16 residues. Unmatched junction bases numbered 8, after V lost 4 bases and J lost 2 bases. The DNA for the CDR3 is TGTGCCAGCAGTTATAGCGCGGGAGGAGTCACAGATACGCAGTATTTT. Encoded protein: CASSYSAGGVTDTQYF.

The CDR3 loop reads CASSPVAQANSPLHF. In DNA form, the CDR3 reads TGCGCCAGCAGCCCTGTCGCCCAGGCCAATTCACCCCTCCACTTT. The chain recombines TRBV4-3 with TRBJ1-6; the D is unclear. CDR3 size: 15 residues. CDR1 LGHNA and CDR2 YSLEER come from the germline V gene. V was pared by 4 bases and J by 7 bases, with 14 bases between.

The V gene is TRBV20-1, the J gene TRBJ2-3; possible D gene TRBD2, 7 bases. Trimming removed 3 bases at V and 3 bases at J, with 13 bases between. Germline V gives CDR1 DFQATT, CDR2 SNEGSKA (reference sequence). The CDR3 consists of 14 residues. This CDR3 is CSASGGPITDTQYF. The CDR3 DNA sequence: TGCAGTGCTAGCGGGGGGCCTATAACAGATACGCAGTATTTT.

The sample holds a few counts of this clonotype. This CDR3 reads CASSWGTGSQPQHF. Written as DNA, the CDR3 is TGTGCCAGCAGCTGGGGGACAGGTAGTCAGCCCCAGCATTTT. The J gene is TRBJ1-5, the V gene TRBV5-6; the match to TRBD1 covers 8 bases. With 3 bases clipped from V and 6 bases from J, the junction kept 5 bases outside the gene matches. The germline CDR1 and CDR2 sequences are SGHDT and YYEEEE. The CDR3 spans 14 residues.

The chain recombines TRBV27 with TRBJ1-5; TRBD1 is a possible D gene (6 bases). This CDR3 is built from 15 residues. Between the trimmed V and J ends, which lost 6 bases and 4 bases, there was a span of 16 bases. Germline V gene lookup returns CDR1 MNHEY and CDR2 SMNVEV (reference sequence). The CDR3 DNA reads as TGTGCCAGCAGCGATTCGACAGGCCCGAATCAGCCCCAGCATTTT. It encodes CASSDSTGPNQPQHF.

This clonotype was detected only a few times. The rearrangement links TRBV5-1 to TRBJ1-2; D may be TRBD1 (5 bases). CDR1 is SGHRS, CDR2 YFSETQ, per germline. CDR3 size: 17 residues. V lost 0 bases and J 7 bases, leaving 22 bases between the germline ends. This CDR3 reads CASSLDLRTQGLGGYTF. The CDR3 DNA reads TGCGCCAGCAGCTTGGATCTAAGAACCCAGGGATTAGGTGGCTACACCTTC.

This clonotype was counted a few times. This chain links TRBV7-2 with TRBJ2-5; 8 bases align to TRBD2. The germline gives CDR1 SGHTA, CDR2 FQGNSA. V shed 4 bases, J shed 5 bases, and the junction held 15 bases outside the gene matches. This CDR3 spans 17 amino acids. The CDR3 region is CASSSAAGTRGRETQYF. The CDR3, as DNA: TGTGCCAGCAGCTCAGCAGCCGGGACTAGGGGTAGGGAGACCCAGTACTTC. Using reference TRBV7-2 and TRBJ2-5 for the parts outside the CDR3, the full variable domain is GAGVSQSPSNKVTEKGKDVELRCDPISGHTALYWYRQSLGQGLEFLIYFQGNSAPDKSGLPSDRFSAERTGGSVSTLTIQRTQQEDSAVYLCASSSAAGTRGRETQYFGPGTRLLVL.